This passage covers 27 T cell receptor beta chains from one sample sequenced in a study of control samples from healthy donors and cancer patients. Repertoires were generated with immunoSEQ multiplex PCR, while TCRdb's copy carries only in-frame clones and drops some. The sample has 120,000 or so clones; 75% to 95% are singletons. The material sequenced was blood. These receptors originate from a man younger than 35 in good health.

The chain joins TRBV24-1 to TRBJ2-6; 7 nucleotides align to TRBD1. Trimming removed 4 bases from V and 0 bases from J; junction bases left unmatched: 8. The CDR3 consists of 18 residues. Germline lookup yields CDR1 KGHDR and CDR2 SFDVKD. The CDR3 loop is CATSDPGQVTSGANVLTF. The CDR3 DNA follows: TGTGCCACCAGTGACCCCGGACAGGTGACCTCTGGGGCCAACGTCCTGACTTTC.

The sample holds one count of this clone. The rearrangement links TRBV27 to TRBJ2-3, with D maybe TRBD1 (5 bases). V lost 7 bases and J lost 0, with 11 bases in between. This CDR3 comprises 14 residues. Looked up from germline, CDR1 is MNHEY and CDR2 is SMNVEV (reference sequence). The CDR3 region is CASKVTASTDTQYF. The CDR3 DNA reads as TGTGCCAGCAAAGTGACAGCAAGCACAGATACGCAGTATTTT.

This chain connects TRBV27 to TRBJ1-2; possible D gene TRBD1, 6 bases. CDR1 and CDR2 (germline): MNHEY, SMNVEV (reference sequence). V was clipped by 4 bases and J by 4 bases, with 13 bases between them. CDR3 size: 14 residues. DNA of the CDR3: TGTGCCAGCAGTTACGGGGGGCCATTCTATGGCTACACCTTC. It translates to CASSYGGPFYGYTF.

The chain uses TRBV7-9 and TRBJ2-1; 8 bases align to TRBD2. V was clipped by 1 base and J by 7 bases; unmatched bases: 9. The V gene's germline CDR1 is SEHNR and CDR2 FQNEAQ (reference sequence). CDR3 length: 16 residues. Written as DNA, the CDR3 is TGTGCCAGCAGCTTAGTGGCGGGAGGAAGTTTGAATGAGCAGTTCTTC. Translating it yields CASSLVAGGSLNEQFF.

The chain is built from TRBV2 and TRBJ2-2; D ambiguous. V gave up 2 bases and J gave up 4 bases, with 11 bases separating them. The CDR3 length is 15 residues. Germline CDR1 and CDR2: SNHLY and FYNNEI. The CDR3 sequence is CASSENSPGTGELFF. CDR3 nucleotide sequence: TGTGCCAGCAGTGAAAACTCCCCAGGCACCGGGGAGCTGTTTTTT.

The chain employs TRBV5-6 and TRBJ2-7; 10 nucleotides match TRBD1. The J segment lost 7 bases and the V segment lost 2 bases, leaving 9 bases of the junction unmatched. Germline V CDR1 and CDR2: SGHDT, YYEEEE. The CDR3 loop spans 15 amino acids. The CDR3 DNA reads TGTGCCAGCAGCTTCTCCGGGACAGGGGCTAGAGAGCAGTACTTC. Translated: CASSFSGTGAREQYF. Complete variable domain (other parts from reference TRBV5-6 and TRBJ2-7): DAGVTQSPTHLIKTRGQQVTLRCSPKSGHDTVSWYQQALGQGPQFIFQYYEEEERQRGNFPDRFSGHQFPNYSSELNVNALLLGDSALYLCASSFSGTGAREQYFGPGTRLTVT.

J is TRBJ2-2 and V is TRBV18; D unclear. Germline CDR1 KGHSH, CDR2 LQKENI. CDR3 length: 16 amino acids. Trimming removed 0 bases at V and 4 bases at J, with 12 bases between. The CDR3 here is CASSPPSQTFTGELFF. CDR3 nucleotides: TGTGCCAGCTCACCACCGTCACAGACATTCACCGGGGAGCTGTTTTTT.

This clone was observed once. The V and J genes are TRBV5-4 and TRBJ1-1; D unclear. Germline CDR1 SGHNT, CDR2 YYREEE (reference sequence). V was pared by 6 bases and J by 0 bases, with 9 bases between. This CDR3 region has 13 residues. This CDR3 reads CASTGGMNTEAFF. The CDR3 nucleotides read TGTGCCAGCACGGGTGGGATGAACACTGAAGCTTTCTTT.

This clone was seen only once. The V call is TRBV6-5, the J call TRBJ1-4, with no clear D. The V and J ends lost 8 bases and 11 bases respectively, with 24 bases between them. Germline V gene lookup returns CDR1 MNHEY and CDR2 SVGAGI. The CDR3 contains 15 residues. In DNA, the CDR3 is TGTGCCAGCCGCCCAACCGACGTCTCCGGCGTGAAACTGTTTTTT. Residues: CASRPTDVSGVKLFF.

The rearrangement joins TRBV28 to TRBJ2-7; TRBD2 matches at 7 bases. This CDR3 spans 14 amino acids. Germline V gene lookup returns CDR1 MDHEN and CDR2 SYDVKM. V gave up 7 bases and J gave up 5 bases; unmatched junction bases: 11. This CDR3 is CASTPGGGANEQYF. CDR3 in DNA: TGTGCCAGCACCCCCGGGGGAGGGGCTAACGAGCAGTACTTC.

The rearrangement links TRBV16 to TRBJ2-4, with D unresolved. The CDR3 is 14 amino acids. Per the germline V gene, CDR1 is KGHSY and CDR2 is FQNENV. Trimming left V 4 bases short and J 6 bases short, with 13 bases between. CDR3 DNA sequence: TGTGCCAGCAGCCCCTTGGATCGACCAAACATTCAGTACTTC. This encodes CASSPLDRPNIQYF.

This clone was picked up a small number of times. The chain links TRBV6-1 to TRBJ2-1; 10 nucleotides line up with TRBD2. V was clipped by 1 base and J by 9 bases; unmatched bases: 6. The CDR3 consists of 15 residues. The V gene's germline CDR1 is MNHNS and CDR2 SASEGT. Written as DNA, the CDR3 is TGTGCCAGCAGTGAAGAAGCGGGGGGGCCGAGTGAGCAGTTCTTC. Translation gives CASSEEAGGPSEQFF.

This clone was recorded once. The chain recombines TRBV7-6 with TRBJ2-1; a weak D match, TRBD2 (5 bases). V gave up 1 base and J gave up 6 bases, with 16 bases separating them. CDR1 is SGHVS and CDR2 is FNYEAQ in the germline V gene. This CDR3 comprises 16 residues. The CDR3 nucleotides read TGTGCCAGCAGCTTAGAAGCGGCAAAAGGTATCAATGAGCAGTTCTTC. It specifies CASSLEAAKGINEQFF.

The chain couples TRBV12-3 or TRBV12-4 to TRBJ2-3; D is undetermined. V gave up 4 bases and J gave up 6 bases, with 5 bases separating them. The CDR3 contains 11 residues. The CDR3 DNA reads as TGTGCCAGCAGTTCAAGGGATACGCAGTATTTT. Its translation: CASSSRDTQYF.

The gene calls are TRBV12-5 and TRBJ2-7; no reliable D call. There are 16 residues in the CDR3. Germline loops: CDR1 LGHNT, CDR2 FRNRAP. V shed 1 base and J shed 1 base, with 14 bases lying between them. The CDR3 coding sequence is TGTGCTAGTGGTTTGGAGGCTGACCACACTTCCTACGAGCAGTACGTC. Protein: CASGLEADHTSYEQYV.

This sequence joins TRBV6-2 or TRBV6-3 and TRBJ1-5; D gene ambiguous. Germline CDR1 is MNHEY and CDR2 is SVGEGT. Trimming took 4 bases from V and 0 from J, leaving 10 bases between them. This CDR3 has 15 amino acids. CDR3 bases: TGTGCCAGCAGTTCCTCCAGGTATAGCAATCAGCCCCAGCATTTT. Protein product: CASSSSRYSNQPQHF.

This chain uses TRBV12-3 or TRBV12-4 with TRBJ2-1; D not certain. Trimming cost V 3 bases and J 6 bases, with 9 bases left between them. The CDR3 is 13 residues long. The CDR3 coding sequence is TGTGCCAGCAGTTTCTCTAGTTCCAATGAGCAGTTCTTC. Residues: CASSFSSSNEQFF.

The chain recombines TRBV2 with TRBJ2-3; D gene unclear. Trimming shortened V by 8 bases and J by 6 bases, and 15 bases separated the two germline ends. CDR1 and CDR2 (germline): SNHLY, FYNNEI. CDR3 length: 13 amino acids. The CDR3 sequence: CASPKVTLDTQYF. The CDR3 coding sequence is TGTGCCAGCCCGAAGGTCACACTCGATACGCAGTATTTT. The variable domain in full, completed from reference TRBV2 and TRBJ2-3, reads EPEVTQTPSHQVTQMGQEVILRCVPISNHLYFYWYRQILGQKVEFLVSFYNNEISEKSEIFDDQFSVERPDGSNFTLKIRSTKLEDSAMYFCASPKVTLDTQYFGPGTRLTVL.

The CDR3 loop is CASSNTTGTETSGANVLTF. In nucleotides, the CDR3 is TGTGCCAGCAGCAACACTACCGGGACAGAGACCTCTGGGGCCAACGTCCTGACTTTC. The chain couples TRBV21-1 to TRBJ2-6; TRBD1 was called by the table and not checked on the DNA. TRBV21-1 is a pseudogene segment. This CDR3 has 19 residues.

The rearrangement joins TRBV28 to TRBJ2-5; TRBD1 might be the D (6 bases). V was shortened by 5 bases and J by 3 bases, with 16 bases between the two germline ends. The germline V gene has CDR1 MDHEN and CDR2 SYDVKM. The CDR3 is 15 residues long. The CDR3 nucleotides are TGTGCCAGCAGTCCACGGGACACCTGGAAAGAGACCCAGTACTTC. Amino acids: CASSPRDTWKETQYF.

The gene calls are TRBV9 and TRBJ1-5, with TRBD1 as a possible D gene (6 bases). Looked up from germline, CDR1 is SGDLS and CDR2 is YYNGEE. Trimming took off 0 bases at V and 7 bases at J, with 11 bases between the two ends. This CDR3 region has 14 residues. Written as DNA, the CDR3 is TGTGCCAGCAGCGTAGGCCCTCAGGGGCAGCCCCAGCATTTT. Amino acids: CASSVGPQGQPQHF.

This chain uses TRBV30 with TRBJ2-3; D ambiguous. CDR1 is GTSNPN, CDR2 SVGIG, per germline (reference sequence). The CDR3 consists of 14 residues. The V end was cut by 2 bases, the J end by 4 bases, with 13 bases between. The CDR3 loop reads CAWSPATLSDTQYF. The CDR3 bases are TGTGCCTGGAGTCCCGCTACATTATCAGATACGCAGTATTTT. Supplemented by reference TRBV30 and TRBJ2-3, the full variable domain reads SQTIHQWPATLVQPVGSPLSLECTVEGTSNPNLYWYRQAAGRGLQLLFYSVGIGQISSEVPQNLSASRPQDRQFILSSKKLLLSDSGFYLCAWSPATLSDTQYFGPGTRLTVL.

This clone came up once. The J gene is TRBJ1-5, the V gene TRBV2; unclear D gene. Germline-derived CDR1 and CDR2 are SNHLY and FYNNEI. Trimming took off 3 bases at V and 3 bases at J, with 6 bases between the two ends. The CDR3 sequence is 13 residues long. CDR3 DNA sequence: TGTGCCAGCAGTGACGGCACCAATCAGCCCCAGCATTTT. Translated, it gives CASSDGTNQPQHF.

This clone is a singleton in its sample. The J gene is TRBJ2-3, the V gene TRBV12-3 or TRBV12-4, with D unclear. The V and J ends lost 3 bases and 6 bases respectively, with 4 bases between them. This CDR3 region has 11 residues. The CDR3, as DNA: TGTGCCAGCAGTTTTCTTGATACGCAGTATTTT. Translating it yields CASSFLDTQYF.

The J gene is TRBJ2-2, the V gene TRBV5-4; D is perhaps TRBD1 (5 bases). The CDR3 is 15 amino acids. Germline V gives CDR1 SGHNT, CDR2 YYREEE (reference sequence). V was shortened by 0 bases and J by 0 bases, with 6 bases between the two germline ends. The CDR3, as DNA: TGTGCCAGCAGCTTGGGGACAACGAACACCGGGGAGCTGTTTTTT. This codes for CASSLGTTNTGELFF. Based on the CDR3 plus reference TRBV5-4 and TRBJ2-2, the full variable domain is ETGVTQSPTHLIKTRGQQVTLRCSSQSGHNTVSWYQQALGQGPQFIFQYYREEENGRGNFPPRFSGLQFPNYSSELNVNALELDDSALYLCASSLGTTNTGELFFGEGSRLTVL.

The chain recombines TRBV6-5 with TRBJ2-2, with TRBD1 matching 7 bases. This CDR3 has 16 amino acids. In germline, CDR1 is MNHEY, CDR2 SVGAGI. The ends lost 0 bases at V and 6 bases at J; junction bases unmatched: 7. This chain's CDR3 is CASSYSGTVLPGELFF. In nucleotides, the CDR3 is TGTGCCAGCAGTTACTCCGGGACAGTCTTGCCCGGGGAGCTGTTTTTT.

This chain uses TRBV27 with TRBJ2-7; the D is unclear. CDR1 MNHEY and CDR2 SMNVEV come from the germline V gene (reference sequence). This CDR3 comprises 14 residues. V lost 2 bases to trimming and J lost 3 bases, with 11 bases between them. The CDR3 protein is CASSLVLGYYEQYV. CDR3 DNA sequence: TGTGCCAGCAGTTTAGTCCTAGGTTACTACGAGCAGTACGTC.